The 31 T cell receptor beta chains given below trace back to one sample, sequenced in a study of T cells in narcolepsy. The protocol was immunoSEQ multiplex PCR, while the TCRdb copy is restricted to in-frame clones and leaves out a portion. The sample yields tens of thousands of clones, approximately 89% seen once. The sample consisted of CD45RA- memory CD4+ T cells from PBMCs. These receptors all come from a human donor with narcolepsy.

The chain is built from TRBV5-8 and TRBJ2-7; D call uncertain. V dropped 0 bases and J dropped 0 bases, with 10 bases sitting between them. The CDR3 has 15 amino acids. Germline-derived CDR1 and CDR2 are SGHTS and YDEGEE. CDR3 protein: CASSLEPGSSYEQYF. The DNA of the CDR3 is TGTGCCAGCAGCTTGGAACCTGGTAGCTCCTACGAGCAGTACTTC.

The V and J genes are TRBV6-6 and TRBJ2-7; D remains unclear. The CDR3 loop spans 14 amino acids. The V end lost 1 base, the J end lost 5 bases, and 12 bases lay between the germline ends. CDR1 MNHNY and CDR2 SVGAGI come from the germline V gene (reference sequence). CDR3 region: CASSYFGRTDEQYF. Here the CDR3 DNA reads TGTGCCAGCAGTTACTTCGGTAGAACCGACGAGCAGTACTTC.

V gene TRBV12-5 combines with J gene TRBJ2-1; TRBD1 agrees at 10 bases. The CDR3 runs to 15 residues. From germline, CDR1 is LGHNT and CDR2 FRNRAP. V gave up 1 base and J gave up 6 bases; unmatched junction bases: 3. The CDR3 reads CASGLARTGGNEQFF. The CDR3 bases are TGTGCTAGTGGTTTGGCCCGGACAGGGGGCAATGAGCAGTTCTTC. The whole variable domain, remainder taken from reference TRBV12-5 and TRBJ2-1, is DARVTQTPRHKVTEMGQEVTMRCQPILGHNTVFWYRQTMMQGLELLAYFRNRAPLDDSGMPKDRFSAEMPDATLATLKIQPSEPRDSAVYFCASGLARTGGNEQFFGPGTRLTVL.

The chain links TRBV25-1 to TRBJ2-2, with 7 bases fitting TRBD1. CDR3 length: 15 residues. V gave up 7 bases and J gave up 3 bases; unmatched junction bases: 8. Germline loops: CDR1 MGHDK, CDR2 SYGVNS. CDR3 bases: TGTGCCAGCAACTACAGACAGGGACACACCGGGGAGCTGTTTTTT. Protein product: CASNYRQGHTGELFF.

This clone was seen only a few times. The chain joins TRBV9 to TRBJ2-1; maybe TRBD2 (5 bases). Between the trimmed V and J ends, which lost 1 base and 10 bases, there was a span of 15 bases. The CDR3 runs 14 residues. CDR1 and CDR2 from the germline V gene are SGDLS and YYNGEE. The CDR3 protein is CASSVRPSLAEQFF. The CDR3 bases are TGTGCCAGCAGCGTAAGGCCTAGCTTAGCCGAGCAGTTCTTC.

This clone was seen a single time. The chain has TRBV6-5 and TRBJ2-7, with 7 bases lining up with TRBD2. The germline CDR1 and CDR2 sequences are MNHEY and SVGAGI. V gave up 11 bases and J gave up 7 bases; unmatched junction bases: 11. The CDR3 is 12 amino acids. The CDR3 sequence is CAVSRGLREQYF. For the CDR3, the DNA is TGTGCCGTCTCAAGGGGACTACGGGAGCAGTACTTC.

The chain couples TRBV5-1 to TRBJ1-2, with D maybe TRBD1 (5 bases). The germline V gene has CDR1 SGHRS and CDR2 YFSETQ. V lost 0 bases and J lost 4, with 13 bases in between. The CDR3 extends over 15 amino acids. CDR3 in amino acids: CASSLGAGRSYGYTF. In DNA, the CDR3 is TGCGCCAGCAGCTTGGGGGCAGGGCGTAGCTATGGCTACACCTTC. Complete variable domain (other parts from reference TRBV5-1 and TRBJ1-2): KAGVTQTPRYLIKTRGQQVTLSCSPISGHRSVSWYQQTPGQGLQFLFEYFSETQRNKGNFPGRFSGRQFSNSRSEMNVSTLELGDSALYLCASSLGAGRSYGYTFGSGTRLTVV.

This chain joins TRBV11-2 and TRBJ1-1; 8 bases are shared with TRBD1. V dropped 3 bases and J dropped 5; count of bases not matched to a gene: 8. This CDR3 region has 15 residues. Germline CDR1 is SGHAT and CDR2 is FQNNGV. The CDR3 DNA reads as TGTGCCAGCAGCTTCTCCGCAGGGGGCGGAACTGAAGCTTTCTTT. Translated: CASSFSAGGGTEAFF. The variable domain in full, completed from reference TRBV11-2 and TRBJ1-1, reads EAGVAQSPRYKIIEKRQSVAFWCNPISGHATLYWYQQILGQGPKLLIQFQNNGVVDDSQLPKDRFSAERLKGVDSTLKIQPAKLEDSAVYLCASSFSAGGGTEAFFGQGTRLTVV.

The chain is built from TRBV6-1 and TRBJ2-5, with D possibly matching TRBD1 (5 bases). CDR1 and CDR2 from the germline V gene are MNHNS and SASEGT. The CDR3 has 13 amino acids. Trimming shortened V by 4 bases and J by 5 bases, and 11 bases separated the two germline ends. DNA of the CDR3: TGTGCCAGCAGTGTCGACAGAGGCGAGACCCAGTACTTC. The encoded protein is CASSVDRGETQYF.

This clone appeared a single time. The chain links TRBV7-9 to TRBJ1-4; the D gene is possibly TRBD1 (5 bases). Trimming cost V 5 bases and J 8 bases, with 24 bases left between them. This CDR3 is built from 17 residues. Germline assignment: CDR1 SEHNR and CDR2 FQNEAQ (reference sequence). The CDR3 sequence is CASSASGAGTGGEKLFF. The CDR3 nucleotides are TGTGCCAGCAGCGCGAGCGGGGCCGGGACCGGGGGGGAAAAACTGTTTTTT.

This chain joins TRBV11-2 and TRBJ2-5; D ambiguous. The J call could be wrong; TRBJ2-7 is a better fit for the DNA end. The CDR3 is 11 residues long. Germline V lookup: CDR1 SGHAT, CDR2 FQNNGV. The CDR3: CASSPISEQYF. CDR3 in DNA: TGTGCCAGCAGCCCCATTTCCGAGCAGTACTTC.

V and J are TRBV6-1 and TRBJ2-1; possibly TRBD2 for D (5 bases). Germline V CDR1 and CDR2: MNHNS, SASEGT. The ends were cut back, 10 bases at V and 6 bases at J, with 19 bases in the middle. This CDR3 has 14 residues. CDR3 nucleotide sequence: TGTGCCACCCCGCCCGCGATCGGGATCAATGAGCAGTTCTTC. This gives the protein CATPPAIGINEQFF.

The chain recombines TRBV30 with TRBJ2-1; a weak D match, TRBD2 (6 bases). The CDR3 loop spans 15 amino acids. CDR1 is GTSNPN, CDR2 SVGIG, per germline (reference sequence). V dropped 1 base and J dropped 9 bases, with 19 bases sitting between them. This CDR3 is CAWSEGLLEKGEQFF. Written as DNA, the CDR3 is TGTGCCTGGAGTGAGGGACTCCTCGAGAAGGGTGAGCAGTTCTTC.

The rearrangement uses TRBV9 and TRBJ2-2, with 7 bases aligning to TRBD1. The CDR3 covers 16 residues. Germline-derived CDR1 and CDR2 are SGDLS and YYNGEE. V shed 1 base, J shed 1 base, and the junction held 4 bases outside the gene matches. The CDR3 DNA reads TGTGCCAGCAGCGTATGGGACAGAGTGAACACCGGGGAGCTGTTTTTT. Protein product: CASSVWDRVNTGELFF.

The V call is TRBV19, the J call TRBJ2-7; the match to TRBD2 covers 10 bases. The CDR3 is 18 amino acids. CDR1 LNHDA and CDR2 SQIVND come from the germline V gene (reference sequence). Germline trimming cut 5 bases from V and 6 bases from J; bases unmatched to any gene: 19. DNA of the CDR3: TGTGCCAGTAGTTCGTCCCGACTAGCGGGCCAACCAAGAGGCGAGCAGTACTTC. This encodes CASSSSRLAGQPRGEQYF.

This chain's CDR3 is CASSEIGTSGRPSSYNEQFF. The CDR3 DNA reads as TGTGCCAGCAGTGAAATCGGGACTAGCGGGAGGCCCAGCTCCTACAATGAGCAGTTCTTC. The chain is built from TRBV6-1 and TRBJ2-1; TRBD2 matches at 15 bases. CDR3 size: 20 residues. V was pared by 2 bases and J by 0 bases, with 8 bases of the junction left unmatched. The germline V gene has CDR1 MNHNS and CDR2 SASEGT.

The V and J genes are TRBV19 and TRBJ2-5; tentatively, D is TRBD1 (6 bases). Germline V gene data show CDR1 as LNHDA and CDR2 as SQIVND (reference sequence). The CDR3 is 14 residues long. V was pared by 6 bases and J by 9 bases, with 20 bases between. CDR3 residues: CASSRNRDKRPQYF. As DNA, the CDR3 is TGTGCCAGTAGCCGTAACAGGGACAAGAGACCCCAGTACTTC. The variable domain in full, with the rest retrieved from reference TRBV19 and TRBJ2-5, is DGGITQSPKYLFRKEGQNVTLSCEQNLNHDAMYWYRQDPGQGLRLIYYSQIVNDFQKGDIAEGYSVSREKKESFPLTVTSAQKNPTAFYLCASSRNRDKRPQYFGPGTRLLVL.

V usage is TRBV11-3 and J usage is TRBJ1-5; a possible D gene is TRBD1 (5 bases). The ends were cut back, 6 bases at V and 1 base at J, with 10 bases in the middle. The CDR3 consists of 14 residues. Per germline, CDR1 SGHNT and CDR2 YENEEA. CDR3 sequence: CASRRGRSNQPQHF. CDR3 nucleotide sequence: TGTGCCAGCAGGCGGGGGAGGAGCAATCAGCCCCAGCATTTT.

This clone was counted only a few times. The gene calls are TRBV13 and TRBJ2-2; 9 positions agree with TRBD1. This CDR3 has 13 amino acids. V gave up 4 bases and J gave up 7 bases; unmatched junction bases: 1. Germline V gene sequence: CDR1 PRHDT, CDR2 FYEKMQ (reference sequence). CDR3 sequence: CASSSTGGGELFF. The CDR3 region has the DNA TGTGCCAGCAGCTCGACAGGGGGCGGGGAGCTGTTTTTT.

The chain employs TRBV11-3 and TRBJ2-1; a possible D gene is TRBD1 (6 bases). V was shortened by 6 bases and J by 3 bases, with 12 bases between the two germline ends. Germline assignment: CDR1 SGHNT and CDR2 YENEEA. This CDR3 is 14 amino acids long. The CDR3 DNA reads as TGTGCCAGCAGTCCGGGACACGGCTACAATGAGCAGTTCTTC. Translating it yields CASSPGHGYNEQFF.

The V and J genes are TRBV7-3 and TRBJ1-1; D may be TRBD1 (6 bases). Trimming removed 0 bases at V and 1 base at J, with 12 bases between. CDR3 length equals 16 residues. Germline CDR1 SGHTA, CDR2 FQGTGA. Written as DNA, the CDR3 is TGTGCCAGCAGCTTAACCTCGGACAGTGGGAACACTGAAGCTTTCTTT. Protein sequence: CASSLTSDSGNTEAFF. Looking up the rest from reference TRBV7-3 and TRBJ1-1 gives the full variable domain: GAGVSQTPSNKVTEKGKYVELRCDPISGHTALYWYRQSLGQGPEFLIYFQGTGAADDSGLPNDRFFAVRPEGSVSTLKIQRTERGDSAVYLCASSLTSDSGNTEAFFGQGTRLTVV.

The chain links TRBV7-2 to TRBJ2-2; 10 bases are shared with TRBD2. From germline, CDR1 is SGHTA and CDR2 FQGNSA. CDR3 length: 14 amino acids. Trimming removed 3 bases from V and 7 bases from J; junction bases left unmatched: 2. CDR3 sequence: CASSFTSGNGELFF. For the CDR3, the DNA is TGTGCCAGCAGCTTCACTAGCGGGAACGGGGAGCTGTTTTTT.

The J gene is TRBJ2-1, the V gene TRBV6-1, with TRBD1 matching 7 bases. This CDR3 is built from 14 residues. CDR1 and CDR2 (germline): MNHNS, SASEGT. The ends lost 7 bases at V and 7 bases at J; junction bases unmatched: 10. CDR3 in amino acids: CASNTGAKLNEQFF. The CDR3 nucleotides read TGTGCCAGCAATACAGGGGCCAAATTAAATGAGCAGTTCTTC.

DNA of the CDR3: TGTGCCAGCAGCCCGGCAGGGACAGCCCAAGAGACCCAGTACTTC. Residues: CASSPAGTAQETQYF. J is TRBJ2-5 and V is TRBV7-8; 7 nucleotides align to TRBD1. The V gene's germline CDR1 is SGHVS and CDR2 FQNEAQ. The length of the CDR3 is 15 residues. J gave up 1 base and V 5 bases, and 7 bases lay outside the gene matches.

This sequence joins TRBV5-1 and TRBJ1-3, with 7 bases that match TRBD1. V was clipped by 0 bases and J by 0 bases; unmatched bases: 9. The length of the CDR3 is 18 residues. The germline V gene encodes CDR1 SGHRS and CDR2 YFSETQ. CDR3 nucleotides: TGCGCCAGCAGCTTGGATGGAACAGGGGACTTCTCTGGAAACACCATATATTTT. It codes for CASSLDGTGDFSGNTIYF.

The chain carries TRBV5-6 and TRBJ2-1, with a possible D match to TRBD1 (5 bases). This CDR3 comprises 16 residues. CDR1 SGHDT and CDR2 YYEEEE come from the germline V gene. V shed 4 bases and J shed 2 bases, with 16 bases lying between them. DNA of the CDR3: TGTGCCAGCAGCCCCCTGGATGGGGCGACCTACAATGAGCAGTTCTTC. Amino acid sequence: CASSPLDGATYNEQFF.

This chain connects TRBV5-1 to TRBJ2-7; 7 nucleotides align to TRBD1. This CDR3 is built from 14 residues. V lost 5 bases and J lost 3; bases outside the gene matches: 8. CDR1 is SGHRS and CDR2 is YFSETQ in the germline V gene. The CDR3 spells CASSSDRLLYEQYF. In DNA form, the CDR3 reads TGCGCCAGCAGTTCGGACAGGCTTCTCTACGAGCAGTACTTC.

This rearrangement joins TRBV5-4 to TRBJ1-2; 8 bases map to TRBD1. Losses at the gene ends were 3 bases for V and 4 bases for J; bases not matched to a gene: 5. Per the germline V gene, CDR1 is SGHNT and CDR2 is YYREEE (reference sequence). The CDR3 is made up of 14 amino acids. The CDR3 sequence is CASSSGQVVYGYTF. DNA for the CDR3: TGTGCCAGCAGCTCGGGACAGGTAGTCTATGGCTACACCTTC.

The chain joins TRBV7-8 to TRBJ1-2; 7 nucleotides line up with TRBD1. The germline V gene encodes CDR1 SGHVS and CDR2 FQNEAQ. Losses at the gene ends were 3 bases for V and 8 bases for J; bases not matched to a gene: 9. This CDR3 is built from 14 residues. The CDR3 DNA is TGTGCCAGCAGCTTCCTCGACAGGGTTGAGGGCTACACCTTC. Translation: CASSFLDRVEGYTF.

The chain has TRBV6-1 and TRBJ1-6, with D perhaps matching TRBD1 (6 bases). The germline CDR1 and CDR2 sequences are MNHNS and SASEGT. The CDR3 contains 15 residues. V was cut by 6 bases and J by 8 bases, with 17 bases left in between. The CDR3 DNA is TGTGCCAGCAGCACGACAATGGGACAAGATTCACCCCTCCACTTT. Protein product: CASSTTMGQDSPLHF.

The gene calls are TRBV25-1 and TRBJ1-1, with TRBD1 matching over 11 bases. J was trimmed by 5 bases and V by 9 bases; bases with no gene match: 5. This CDR3 has 13 amino acids. Per germline, CDR1 MGHDK and CDR2 SYGVNS. CDR3 DNA sequence: TGTGCCAGTCGGGGACAGGGGGGTACTGAAGCTTTCTTT. This encodes CASRGQGGTEAFF.